The sequence of this TCR beta chain was determined in a study of blood T cell repertoires in COVID-19. The wider study: Samples representing acute and convalescent COVID-19 were sourced from the United States, Italy and Spain. Sources were T cells, B-cell-depleted T cells, or PBMCs; the material itself was cDNA or gDNA.

V gave up 6 bases and J gave up 4 bases, with 11 bases separating them. The CDR3 loop spans 12 amino acids. Germline lookup yields CDR1 SQVTM and CDR2 ANQGSEA. Per the study methods: Amplification of reference gene primers was used by the study to estimate nucleated cell counts. Repertoires were generated with immunoSEQ multiplex PCR, while TCRdb's copy carries only in-frame clones and drops some. V and J calls and clone size are given by that table; D and trimming were obtained from the DNA. The table records fewer than 100,000 clones, 82% of them present only once. The gene calls are TRBV29-1 and TRBJ2-3; D is ambiguous. The sample taken for sequencing was peripheral blood. The TCR was taken from a human donor in a cohort sampled during active COVID-19. CDR3 sequence reads: CSVPPESDTQYF. The CDR3 DNA sequence: TGCAGCGTCCCGCCAGAATCAGATACGCAGTATTTT.